Listed below are T cell receptor beta chains from one sample, sequenced in a study of identical twins. Each CDR3 protein is one row after TCRdb ran MiXCR on the 5' RACE reads. Of some 1,600,000 distinct CDR3 sequences listed, 32% are singletons. Sequenced input: cord blood. These receptors were collected from a newborn girl in good health. Both conserved end residues are part of each CDR3. A D gene is named only where the DNA matches it firmly. The size of a clone is reported for some rows only, either as once, few or many, or as a class for expanded clones.

CDR3,DNA,J,size,D,V
CSARMAPGFYEQYF,TGCAGTGCTAGGATGGCCCCCGGGTTTTACGAGCAGTACTTC,TRBJ2-7,NA,NA,TRBV20-1
CASSPSSGGTHEQYF,TGTGCCAGCTCACCATCCAGTGGGGGGACCCACGAGCAGTACTTC,TRBJ2-7,NA,NA,TRBV18
CASSQLGTRIAPTDTQYF,TGCGCCAGCAGCCAACTGGGGACCAGGATAGCCCCCACAGATACGCAGTATTTT,TRBJ2-3,few,NA,TRBV4-1
CASSTQGNQPQHF,TGTGCCAGTAGTACCCAGGGCAATCAGCCCCAGCATTTT,TRBJ1-5,few,NA,TRBV19
CAVGGTADSPLHF,TGTGCCGTCGGGGGCACGGCGGATTCACCCCTCCACTTT,TRBJ1-6,NA,NA,TRBV10-3
CASSVGQGGTGELFF,TGTGCCAGCAGCGTAGGACAGGGGGGCACCGGGGAGCTGTTTTTT,TRBJ2-2,NA,TRBD1,TRBV9
CASSPTTGGPSPLHF,TGTGCCAGCAGCCCAACTACAGGGGGCCCTTCACCCCTCCACTTT,TRBJ1-6,NA,TRBD1,TRBV7-2
CAGSLGRSDEQYF,TGTGCCGGCAGTTTGGGCAGGTCGGACGAGCAGTACTTC,TRBJ2-7,NA,NA,TRBV27
CSARDGRRADTQYF,TGCAGTGCTAGAGATGGCAGACGCGCAGATACGCAGTATTTT,TRBJ2-3,few,NA,TRBV20-1
CASSLQPDTSSYEQYF,TGCGCCAGCAGCCTACAACCGGACACGAGCTCCTACGAGCAGTACTTC,TRBJ2-7,NA,NA,TRBV4-1
CASRPNRGEQYF,TGTGCCAGCAGGCCAAACAGGGGTGAGCAGTACTTC,TRBJ2-5,few,TRBD1,TRBV13
CSARDLGQTSYNSPLHF,TGCAGTGCTAGAGATCTGGGCCAAACCTCCTATAATTCACCCCTCCACTTT,TRBJ1-6,NA,NA,TRBV20-1
CASGYSTGGANYGYTF,TGTGCCAGCGGTTACTCGACAGGGGGCGCGAACTATGGCTACACCTTC,TRBJ1-2,NA,TRBD1,TRBV6-5
CSVEDLPSNPDTQYF,TGCAGCGTTGAAGATCTTCCCAGTAACCCAGATACGCAGTATTTT,TRBJ2-3,few,NA,TRBV29-1
CASGRGLAVNEQFF,TGTGCTAGTGGTCGCGGACTAGCGGTCAATGAGCAGTTCTTC,TRBJ2-1,few,TRBD2,TRBV12-5
CASSQDPMYQETQYF,TGTGCCAGCAGCCAAGACCCTATGTACCAAGAGACCCAGTACTTC,TRBJ2-5,many,NA,TRBV4-2